These 10 T cell receptor beta chains came from one sample sequenced in a study of blood T cell repertoires in COVID-19. The repertoire was sequenced with immunoSEQ multiplex PCR; TCRdb's copy has only in-frame clones and lacks some. The data show 200,000 to 250,000 clones, with approximately 91% seen just once and less than 3.5% held by the top ten. Input material: peripheral blood. These receptors originate from a woman aged 55-70 years with acute or convalescent COVID-19.

The gene calls are TRBV30 and TRBJ1-5, with a possible D match to TRBD1 (5 bases). The CDR3 totals 14 residues. Germline V CDR1 and CDR2: GTSNPN, SVGIG (reference sequence). Trimming cost V 0 bases and J 1 base, with 7 bases left between them. Here the CDR3 reads CAWSVAGSNQPQHF. The CDR3 nucleotides are TGTGCCTGGAGTGTAGCAGGGAGCAATCAGCCCCAGCATTTT.

This clone was recorded only once. The gene calls are TRBV30 and TRBJ1-2; 7 nucleotides agree with TRBD1. The germline V gene encodes CDR1 GTSNPN and CDR2 SVGIG (reference sequence). J gave up 10 bases and V 2 bases, and 4 bases lay outside the gene matches. CDR3 size: 11 residues. CDR3 bases: TGTGCCTGGAGTAACAGGGGAGTCTACACCTTC. This codes for CAWSNRGVYTF.

The gene calls are TRBV18 and TRBJ2-5; 9 nucleotides align to TRBD2. The V and J ends lost 3 bases and 4 bases, in that order; junction bases with no gene match: 9. This CDR3 is built from 16 residues. Per the germline V gene, CDR1 is KGHSH and CDR2 is LQKENI. The CDR3 spells CASSPFAGGGGETQYF. CDR3 nucleotide sequence: TGTGCCAGCTCACCGTTCGCTGGCGGGGGGGGAGAGACCCAGTACTTC.

The rearrangement links TRBV6-2 or TRBV6-3 to TRBJ2-7; D is possibly TRBD1 (6 bases). Trimming removed 2 bases from V and 0 bases from J, with 14 bases in between. The CDR3 has 16 amino acids. Germline-derived CDR1 and CDR2 are MNHEY and SVGEGT. CDR3 coding DNA: TGTGCCAGCAGTTACGTGGGGGCTCCCATCTCCTACGAGCAGTACTTC. Its protein product is CASSYVGAPISYEQYF.

The chain uses TRBV18 and TRBJ2-7, with D possibly TRBD1 on 5 matching bases. The ends were cut back, 3 bases at V and 7 bases at J, with 16 bases in the middle. This CDR3 has 14 residues. The germline V gene has CDR1 KGHSH and CDR2 LQKENI. The CDR3 nucleotides read TGTGCCAGCTCACCGAGCCAGGGTTTCGGAGAGCAGTACTTC. This translates into CASSPSQGFGEQYF.

This clone came up once. At one end the junction does not follow the germline gene, possibly because of a read error. This sequence joins TRBV28 and TRBJ1-2, with 7 bases that match TRBD1. In germline, CDR1 is MDHEN, CDR2 SYDVKM. This CDR3 region has 10 residues. This CDR3 reads CASSSGGEEF. In DNA form, the CDR3 reads TGTGCCAGCAGTTCAGGGGGAGAGGAGTTC.

The CDR3 loop reads CASSTGQGIAKNIQYF. CDR3 in DNA: TGTGCCAGCAGCACCGGACAGGGGATAGCCAAAAACATTCAGTACTTC. The V gene is TRBV5-8, the J gene TRBJ2-4, with 9 bases identical to TRBD1. The CDR3 runs to 16 residues. V shed 4 bases, J shed 0 bases, and the junction held 5 bases outside the gene matches. The V gene's germline CDR1 is SGHTS and CDR2 YDEGEE.

The chain links TRBV7-8 to TRBJ2-7; the match to TRBD2 covers 7 bases. CDR1 is SGHVS and CDR2 is FQNEAQ in the germline V gene. After removal of 4 bases from V and 4 bases from J, the junction contained 10 bases not matched to a gene. The CDR3 runs 15 residues. CDR3 loop: CASSSSGLVRYEQYF. The DNA of the CDR3 is TGTGCCAGCAGCTCCTCCGGACTAGTACGGTACGAGCAGTACTTC.

The V gene is TRBV7-2, the J gene TRBJ1-5; D gene ambiguous. The CDR3 is 15 amino acids. CDR1 is SGHTA and CDR2 is FQGNSA in the germline V gene. V was trimmed by 5 bases and J by 0 bases, leaving 11 bases between them. The chain's CDR3 is CASSPMVYSNQPQHF. CDR3 DNA: TGTGCCAGCAGCCCAATGGTCTATAGCAATCAGCCCCAGCATTTT.

V is TRBV19 and J is TRBJ2-2; the match to TRBD2 covers 7 bases. The CDR3 length is 14 residues. The germline CDR1 and CDR2 sequences are LNHDA and SQIVND (reference sequence). V dropped 6 bases and J dropped 5; count of bases not matched to a gene: 6. Here the CDR3 reads CASSLSGETGELFF. In nucleotides, the CDR3 is TGTGCCAGTAGCCTAAGCGGGGAGACCGGGGAGCTGTTTTTT.